The 20 T cell receptor beta chains below were found in one sample sequenced in a study of control samples from healthy donors and cancer patients. Sequencing used immunoSEQ multiplex PCR; TCRdb keeps in-frame clones, though not all of them. The sample contains fewer than 70,000 clones, roughly 87% of which appear only once. Sample: PBMCs. The receptors shown here come from a man aged 55-75 years with head and neck cancer.

This clone was recorded once. The V call is TRBV24-1, the J call TRBJ2-2; 8 bases are shared with TRBD1. The CDR3 has 17 amino acids. V lost 3 bases and J lost 2; bases outside the gene matches: 7. In germline, CDR1 is KGHDR, CDR2 SFDVKD. The CDR3 coding sequence is TGTGCCACCAGTGATAGGGGGACAGGACTTAACACCGGGGAGCTGTTTTTT. Translated, it gives CATSDRGTGLNTGELFF.

The V gene is TRBV19, the J gene TRBJ2-2; D remains unclear. Deletions cut 0 bases from V and 0 bases from J, with 11 bases between. The CDR3 runs to 17 residues. Germline lookup yields CDR1 LNHDA and CDR2 SQIVND (reference sequence). CDR3: CASSIDRVGTNTGELFF. Written as DNA, the CDR3 is TGTGCCAGTAGTATAGATCGCGTGGGCACGAACACCGGGGAGCTGTTTTTT.

The chain links TRBV7-2 to TRBJ2-1; no firm D call. Germline V gene sequence: CDR1 SGHTA, CDR2 FQGNSA. The CDR3 is 16 amino acids. V was shortened by 1 base and J by 0 bases, with 10 bases between the two germline ends. The CDR3 bases are TGTGCCAGCAGCTTAGATGGCCTGAGCTCCTACAATGAGCAGTTCTTC. This encodes CASSLDGLSSYNEQFF.

This rearrangement joins TRBV2 to TRBJ1-3; D remains unclear. This CDR3 is built from 14 residues. Trimming removed 4 bases at V and 4 bases at J, with 11 bases between. Germline assignment: CDR1 SNHLY and CDR2 FYNNEI. CDR3 nucleotides: TGTGCCAGCAGTGCCCGTCAACTGGGAAACACCATATATTTT. Residues: CASSARQLGNTIYF.

The chain couples TRBV30 to TRBJ1-5, with D possibly matching TRBD1 (6 bases). This CDR3 comprises 14 residues. CDR1 is GTSNPN, CDR2 SVGIG, per germline (reference sequence). Trimming pared 0 bases from V and 1 base from J, leaving 7 bases between. The DNA of the CDR3 is TGTGCCTGGAGTGTAGGGGGGAGCAATCAGCCCCAGCATTTT. Translating it yields CAWSVGGSNQPQHF.

The chain combines TRBV25-1 with TRBJ1-2; D gene ambiguous. This CDR3 comprises 15 residues. Germline V lookup: CDR1 MGHDK, CDR2 SYGVNS. V was shortened by 0 bases and J by 2 bases, with 10 bases between the two germline ends. In DNA, the CDR3 is TGTGCCAGCAGTGAATATGGTTCCGGGAACTATGGCTACACCTTC. Translating it yields CASSEYGSGNYGYTF.

This chain connects TRBV2 to TRBJ2-4; 9 positions agree with TRBD2. After removal of 1 base from V and 4 bases from J, the junction contained 5 bases not matched to a gene. The CDR3 is 16 residues long. Germline-derived CDR1 and CDR2 are SNHLY and FYNNEI. CDR3 nucleotides: TGTGCCAGCAGTGAAGTTGGGCGGGAGGGAAAAAACATTCAGTACTTC. Translating gives CASSEVGREGKNIQYF.

The rearrangement uses TRBV9 and TRBJ2-3; 9 positions match TRBD2. J lost 2 bases, V lost 0 bases, and 7 bases had no gene match. The germline gives CDR1 SGDLS, CDR2 YYNGEE. The CDR3 extends over 17 amino acids. CDR3 sequence reads: CASSVGGGRAATDTQYF. Written as DNA, the CDR3 is TGTGCCAGCAGCGTAGGCGGCGGGAGGGCCGCCACAGATACGCAGTATTTT.

The chain has TRBV7-2 and TRBJ2-5; D is undetermined. CDR1 is SGHTA, CDR2 FQGNSA, per germline. Between the trimmed V and J ends, which lost 5 bases and 0 bases, there was a span of 4 bases. CDR3 length: 12 residues. The CDR3 region is CASSVYQETQYF. CDR3 coding DNA: TGTGCCAGCAGCGTGTACCAAGAGACCCAGTACTTC.

This clone has just a few counts. The J gene is TRBJ1-5, the V gene TRBV4-2; TRBD1 aligns across 11 bases. This CDR3 comprises 15 residues. The trim removed 4 bases at V and 4 bases at J, leaving 3 bases unmatched. The V gene's germline CDR1 is LGHNA and CDR2 YNFKEQ. The CDR3 loop is CASSPRDRGNQPQHF. CDR3 coding DNA: TGTGCCAGCAGCCCCCGGGACAGGGGGAATCAGCCCCAGCATTTT.

This chain joins TRBV5-1 and TRBJ2-2; the match to TRBD1 covers 8 bases. Germline V gives CDR1 SGHRS, CDR2 YFSETQ. The V gene end was trimmed by 4 bases and the J gene end by 7 bases; junction bases not matched to a gene: 9. The CDR3 is 15 amino acids. The chain's CDR3 is CASSARQGSIGELFF. In DNA form, the CDR3 reads TGCGCCAGCAGCGCTAGACAGGGGAGCATCGGGGAGCTGTTTTTT.

The V and J genes are TRBV29-1 and TRBJ2-7; 9 nucleotides line up with TRBD1. Trimming at V came to 3 bases and at J to 6 bases, leaving 21 bases not matched to a gene. Per the germline V gene, CDR1 is SQVTM and CDR2 is ANQGSEA. The CDR3 runs to 18 residues. CDR3 residues: CSVELIGTGRLARAEQYF. The CDR3 region has the DNA TGCAGCGTTGAGCTAATCGGGACAGGGAGGTTAGCCAGGGCCGAGCAGTACTTC.

On this clone itself: One junction end does not reproduce the germline sequence, and a read error may be involved. The V call is TRBV7-7, the J call TRBJ2-5; 13 nucleotides align to TRBD2. The germline V gene encodes CDR1 SSHAT and CDR2 FNYEAQ (reference sequence). This CDR3 comprises 16 residues. The CDR3 sequence is CASSPGLAGQSETQYF. CDR3 coding DNA: TGTGCTAGCAGCCCGGGACTAGCGGGGCAGAGCGAGACCCAGTACTTC.

Notes on this clone: Distinct nucleotide sequences in the sample also encode this CDR3. This chain uses TRBV9 with TRBJ2-2; a possible D gene is TRBD2 (5 bases). The V end lost 3 bases, the J end lost 0 bases, and 6 bases lay between the germline ends. Germline CDR1 reads SGDLS; CDR2 reads YYNGEE. The CDR3 totals 14 residues. The CDR3 nucleotides read TGTGCCAGCAGCGGGGGAGCGAACACCGGGGAGCTGTTTTTT. Its protein is CASSGGANTGELFF. Looking up the rest from reference TRBV9 and TRBJ2-2 gives the full variable domain: DSGVTQTPKHLITATGQRVTLRCSPRSGDLSVYWYQQSLDQGLQFLIQYYNGEERAKGNILERFSAQQFPDLHSELNLSSLELGDSALYFCASSGGANTGELFFGEGSRLTVL.

The chain uses TRBV27 and TRBJ2-1; 8 positions match TRBD2. The V gene end was trimmed by 6 bases and the J gene end by 4 bases; junction bases not matched to a gene: 8. The CDR3 runs to 15 residues. Germline loops: CDR1 MNHEY, CDR2 SMNVEV (reference sequence). The CDR3 loop is CASSATSGAYNEQFF. CDR3 nucleotides: TGTGCCAGCAGCGCTACTAGCGGTGCATACAATGAGCAGTTCTTC.

V usage is TRBV4-1 and J usage is TRBJ2-1; 9 bases fit TRBD1. Germline CDR1 is MGHRA and CDR2 is YSYEKL. V shed 4 bases and J 4 bases; nucleotides not matched to a gene: 8. The CDR3 runs 16 residues. The CDR3 region is CASSRRQGDRYNEQFF. The CDR3 region has the DNA TGCGCCAGCAGCCGCAGACAGGGGGATCGTTACAATGAGCAGTTCTTC.

This chain connects TRBV7-2 to TRBJ2-1; 10 nucleotides align to TRBD2. J gave up 7 bases and V 5 bases, and 11 bases lay outside the gene matches. The CDR3 is 16 amino acids. CDR1 and CDR2 (germline): SGHTA, FQGNSA. Written as DNA, the CDR3 is TGTGCCAGCAGCCCAATAGCGGGAGGTGGTGAGAATGAGCAGTTCTTC. Residues: CASSPIAGGGENEQFF.

This clone was seen a handful of times. V usage is TRBV7-2 and J usage is TRBJ1-1; 10 bases map to TRBD1. With V trimmed by 5 bases and J by 0 bases, 12 bases remained unmatched. The germline V gene has CDR1 SGHTA and CDR2 FQGNSA. The CDR3 spans 18 residues. Here the CDR3 DNA reads TGTGCCAGCAGCAAAAGGGCGGGGACAGGGGCTTTGAACACTGAAGCTTTCTTT. It translates to CASSKRAGTGALNTEAFF. Full variable domain (outside the CDR3, taken from reference TRBV7-2 and TRBJ1-1): GAGVSQSPSNKVTEKGKDVELRCDPISGHTALYWYRQSLGQGLEFLIYFQGNSAPDKSGLPSDRFSAERTGGSVSTLTIQRTQQEDSAVYLCASSKRAGTGALNTEAFFGQGTRLTVV.

CDR3 DNA sequence: TGCGCCAGCAGCTTGGTGCCGGGGGCTGGTGAAAAACTGTTTTTT. It encodes CASSLVPGAGEKLFF. This chain connects TRBV5-1 to TRBJ1-4; possible D gene TRBD1, 6 bases. The CDR3 totals 15 residues. CDR1 is SGHRS, CDR2 YFSETQ, per germline. V lost 0 bases and J lost 7, with 13 bases in between.

The V and J genes are TRBV6-1 and TRBJ1-1; TRBD1 matches 10 bases. This CDR3 is built from 15 residues. Germline loops: CDR1 MNHNS, CDR2 SASEGT. V shed 2 bases and J 5 bases; nucleotides not matched to a gene: 5. The CDR3: CASSERQGAITEAFF. In DNA form, the CDR3 reads TGTGCCAGCAGTGAACGACAGGGGGCGATAACTGAAGCTTTCTTT.